This TCR beta chain was sequenced in a study of early T cells in non-severe SARS-CoV-2 infection. Whole-study context: The chains were unpaired, and the sequenced material was bulk RNA from unsorted whole blood. Regarding the study as a whole: The matching step, a VDJdb search, favored anti-spike CD8 responses and missed private and CD4 specificities.

The CDR3 spans 14 residues. The germline CDR1 and CDR2 sequences are SGDLS and YYNGEE. Deletions cut 0 bases from V and 4 bases from J, with 10 bases between. The protocol attached unique molecular identifiers to individual cDNA molecules. TCRdb used MiXCR to reprocess the 5' RACE reads, holding one entry per CDR3 protein. The data hold roughly 50,000 distinct CDR3 sequences, with 7% to 9% observed a single time. Of note for this clonotype: Its matching antigen is unknown.

Sequencing was done on a sample of whole blood. V gene TRBV9 combines with J gene TRBJ1-1; D unresolved. The sequence came from an adult who was a healthcare worker with PCR-confirmed SARS-CoV-2 infection or an uninfected control (not recorded which). This chain's CDR3 is CASSVVVTPTEAFF. CDR3 bases: TGTGCCAGCAGCGTAGTGGTAACCCCCACTGAAGCTTTCTTT.